This paragraph covers one T cell receptor (beta chain) sequence. The sample belongs to a study of Graves' ophthalmopathy and Graves' hyperthyroidism. All donors with ophthalmopathy were recorded as having moderate-to-severe activity, CAS ≥3, NOSPECS ≥4 and a duration under 3 months. From fresh peripheral blood, under 12 ml in volume, the PBMCs were obtained. Using RNA transcripts, the TCR beta CDR3 regions were amplified. The library came from an HTBI-primed first-round RT-PCR and a second-round multiplex PCR. TCRdb re-derived calls from the multiplex PCR reads in MiXCR, one entry per CDR3 protein. The sample holds under 200,000 distinct CDR3 sequences, less than 45% seen once. CDR1 and CDR2 from the germline V gene are SGHTA and FQGNSA. Trimming left V 3 bases short and J 2 bases short, with 14 bases between. This CDR3 comprises 15 residues.

The sample taken for sequencing was peripheral blood. The V call is TRBV7-2, the J call TRBJ2-7, with D possibly matching TRBD2 (6 bases). This TCR was sampled from a woman aged 40 to 50 with Graves' ophthalmopathy. CDR3 sequence reads: CASSFTAGPTYEQYF. The CDR3 nucleotides read TGTGCCAGCAGCTTTACAGCGGGCCCGACCTACGAGCAGTACTTC.